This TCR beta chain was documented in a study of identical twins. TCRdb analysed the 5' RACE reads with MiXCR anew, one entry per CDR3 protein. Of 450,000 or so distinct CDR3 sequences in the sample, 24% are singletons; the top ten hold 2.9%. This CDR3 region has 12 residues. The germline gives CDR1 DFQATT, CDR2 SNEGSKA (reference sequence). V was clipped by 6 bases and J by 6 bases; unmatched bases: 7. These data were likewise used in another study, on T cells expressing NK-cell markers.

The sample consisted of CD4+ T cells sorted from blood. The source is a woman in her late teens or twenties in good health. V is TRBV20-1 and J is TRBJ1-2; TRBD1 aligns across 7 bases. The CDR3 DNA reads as TGCAGTGCAAGCGGGACAGAAGATGGCTACACCTTC. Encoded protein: CSASGTEDGYTF.